This TCR beta chain was sequenced for a study of cytomegalovirus exposure and HLA in healthy donors. Across the whole study: The Caucasian-associated ancestry cluster held around 81% of 350 to 450 genotyped donors. Overall study results and limits: TRBV6-2, TRBV6-3 and other indistinguishable V segments were excluded. While the bulk of TCR sequences proved rare, some public TCRs turned up in many donors. High sensitivity and specificity were reportedly achieved when the classifier diagnosed cytomegalovirus status.

On this clone itself: Its antigen is still unknown.

The length of the CDR3 is 15 residues. V gave up 0 bases and J gave up 3 bases; unmatched junction bases: 4. CDR1 SGHRS and CDR2 YFSETQ come from the germline V gene. The PCR made use of 60 Vbeta and 13 Jbeta primers. Sequencing was performed with immunoSEQ multiplex PCR; in TCRdb, only in-frame clones are kept and a portion is missing. The sample has 190,000 or so clones; 75% to 85% are singletons. This receptor was obtained from a male donor in good health and CMV-seropositive. The sequenced material came from PBMCs. The chain recombines TRBV5-1 with TRBJ1-2, with TRBD1 matching over 8 bases. In DNA, the CDR3 is TGCGCCAGCAGCTTGGACCCGGGACAGGACTATGGCTACACCTTC. This translates into CASSLDPGQDYGYTF.